Listed below are T cell receptor beta chains from one sample, sequenced in a study of T cell responses to AZD1222 COVID-19 vaccine. Generated by immunoSEQ multiplex PCR, the TCRdb table keeps only in-frame clones and is missing some. The sample includes some 130,000 clones, roughly 87% of them seen just once. Material: peripheral blood, obtained 28 days after the second AZD1222 dose. The receptors were gathered from an adult who received the AZD1222 COVID-19 vaccine. Both conserved end residues are part of each CDR3. A D gene is named only where the DNA matches it firmly. Clone size, where shown, is once, few, many, or a class for clones that have expanded.

TRBV5-1	NA	NA	TRBJ2-7	TGCGCCAGCAGCCCGGGACAATCCAACTACGAGCAGTACTTC	CASSPGQSNYEQYF
TRBV6-5	NA	NA	TRBJ1-1	TGTGCCAGCAGTTATGGGGGAATGGGGACTGAAGCTTTCTTT	CASSYGGMGTEAFF
TRBV18	NA	TRBD1	TRBJ2-7	TGTGCCAGCTCACCACGGACAGGGCGTGACGAGCAGTACTTC	CASSPRTGRDEQYF
TRBV6-6	once	NA	TRBJ1-5	TGTGCCAGCAGTCTTACAGGAAATAGCAATCAGCCCCAGCATTTT	CASSLTGNSNQPQHF
TRBV19	NA	NA	TRBJ1-3	TGTGCCAGTAGTATTCGAACAGGGAGTGGAAACACCATATATTTT	CASSIRTGSGNTIYF
TRBV24-1	NA	NA	TRBJ2-7	TGTGCCACCCTAACCCAGAACCGCACGGGGGTCCACGAGCAGTACTTC	CATLTQNRTGVHEQYF
TRBV11-2	NA	NA	TRBJ1-6	TGTGCCAGCAGCTTAGATTATAATTCACCCCTCCACTTT	CASSLDYNSPLHF
TRBV19	NA	NA	TRBJ2-5	TGTGCCAGTAGTATTGGGACAGCGGGTCCAGAGACCCAGTACTTC	CASSIGTAGPETQYF
TRBV7-2	NA	NA	TRBJ1-6	TGTGCCAGCAGCTTATCCCGTAGGAATTCACCCCTCCACTTT	CASSLSRRNSPLHF
TRBV6-2/TRBV6-3	few	NA	TRBJ1-1	TGTGCCAGCAGTTTCTTCAAGAACACTGAAGCTTTCTTT	CASSFFKNTEAFF
TRBV5-1	NA	NA	TRBJ1-1	TGCGCCAGCAGCTTGGAGATGAACACTGAAGCTTTCTTT	CASSLEMNTEAFF
TRBV19	NA	NA	TRBJ1-1	TGTGCCAGTAGTCAGAAAACCGAAGCAGGGGTAGCTTTCTTT	CASSQKTEAGVAFF
TRBV28	NA	NA	TRBJ2-2	TGTGCCAGCAGGAACCAAGGGACTCTCACCGGGGAGCTGTTTTTT	CASRNQGTLTGELFF
TRBV27	NA	NA	TRBJ2-5	TGTGCCAGCAGTTTATCAGGGGTATGGCGAGAGACCCAGTACTTC	CASSLSGVWRETQYF
TRBV6-4	NA	NA	TRBJ2-2	TGTGCCAGCAGTTCGGAGGGGGCGTCCGGGGAGCTGTTTTTT	CASSSEGASGELFF
TRBV7-6	NA	NA	TRBJ1-6	TGTGCCAGCAGCTTAGATGTGAGCTCCTATAATTCACCCCTCCACTTT	CASSLDVSSYNSPLHF
TRBV5-4	NA	TRBD1	TRBJ1-6	TGTGCCAGCAGCCGAAGCACAGGGGGCTTCTATAATTCACCCCTCCACTTT	CASSRSTGGFYNSPLHF
TRBV30	NA	NA	TRBJ2-5	TGTGCCTGGAGTGGGGGTCAAGAGACCCAGTACTTC	CAWSGGQETQYF
TRBV11-2	NA	NA	TRBJ1-2	TGTGCCAGCAGCTTAGAGAGACAGGCCAACTATGGCTACACCTTC	CASSLERQANYGYTF
TRBV18	NA	TRBD2	TRBJ2-5	TGTGCCAGCTCACCGTGGGCCCAGGGACTAGCGGGGGGAGAAGGAGAGACCCAGTACTTC	CASSPWAQGLAGGEGETQYF
TRBV19	NA	NA	TRBJ1-5	TGTGCCAGTAGCTCACAGGAAAATCAGCCCCAGCATTTT	CASSSQENQPQHF
TRBV5-1	NA	NA	TRBJ1-2	TGCGCCAGCAGCCCCCCGTCAGCTGACTATGGCTACACCTTC	CASSPPSADYGYTF
TRBV21-1	NA	NA	TRBJ1-5	TGTGCCAGCAGCAAGGCAGGCAATCAGCCCCAGCATTTT	CASSKAGNQPQHF
TRBV19	NA	NA	TRBJ1-2	TGTGCCAGTAGTTCCCGCCGGGGGCATTACGGCTACACCTTC	CASSSRRGHYGYTF
TRBV7-9	NA	TRBD1	TRBJ2-1	TGTGCCAGCAGCCTCAGACAGGGGGGGTCCGGGCAGTTCTTC	CASSLRQGGSGQFF
TRBV19	NA	NA	TRBJ2-1	TGTGCCAGCTGTCCTGAGGACACCCGTGGAACAATCGAGCAGTTCTTC	CASCPEDTRGTIEQFF
TRBV10-3	NA	TRBD1	TRBJ1-1	TGTGCCATCAGGACAGGGGGTGCTGAAGCTTTCTTT	CAIRTGGAEAFF
TRBV4-1	NA	NA	TRBJ1-2	TGCGCCAGCAGTCGTAGCAGCGTGATCTATGGCTACACCTTC	CASSRSSVIYGYTF
TRBV3-1/TRBV3-2	NA	NA	TRBJ1-6	TGTGCCAGCAGCTCCTACTCGAGGGTTTCGGCAGATTCACCCCTCCACTTT	CASSSYSRVSADSPLHF
TRBV12-3/TRBV12-4	few	NA	TRBJ2-1	TGTGCCAGCAGCACACAATACAATGAGCAGTTCTTC	CASSTQYNEQFF
TRBV27	NA	TRBD2	TRBJ2-7	TGTGCCAGCAGTTTTGGGGGGAGGGATACCTACGAGCAGTACTTC	CASSFGGRDTYEQYF
TRBV19	NA	TRBD1	TRBJ1-5	TGTGCCAGTAGCGTGACAGGGGTGTTTCAGCCCCAGCATTTT	CASSVTGVFQPQHF
TRBV4-2	NA	NA	TRBJ2-7	TGTGCCAGCAGCCAAGGGGCCCAGGCTGCGTACGAGCAGTACTTC	CASSQGAQAAYEQYF
TRBV11-1	NA	NA	TRBJ2-7	TGTGCCAGCAGCTTAGGGGCTGGGCAGGGCCACGAGCAGTACTTC	CASSLGAGQGHEQYF
TRBV3-1/TRBV3-2	NA	TRBD2	TRBJ2-3	TGTGCCAGCAGCCAAGGTAGCGGGGAGAGCACAGATACGCAGTATTTT	CASSQGSGESTDTQYF
TRBV7-9	NA	TRBD1	TRBJ1-1	TGTGCCAGCAGCTACACAGGGGGGACTGAAGCTTTCTTT	CASSYTGGTEAFF
TRBV14	NA	TRBD1	TRBJ1-4	TGTGCCAGCAGCCAAGATAAGAGACAGGGGAGGGAAGGGCTGTTTTTT	CASSQDKRQGREGLFF
TRBV27	NA	NA	TRBJ1-5	TGTGCCAGCGCTGGAGATAGCAATCAGCCCCAGCATTTT	CASAGDSNQPQHF
TRBV7-2	NA	TRBD1	TRBJ2-3	TGTGCCAGCAGCTCCCAGACAGGGGGCACAGATACGCAGTATTTT	CASSSQTGGTDTQYF
TRBV5-1	NA	TRBD2	TRBJ2-1	TGCGCCAGCAGCGCGTGGACTAGCGGCTCCAATGAGCAGTTCTTC	CASSAWTSGSNEQFF
TRBV19	NA	NA	TRBJ2-7	TGTGCCAGTAGCCTGGACAAGTTCTACGAGCAGTACTTC	CASSLDKFYEQYF
TRBV29-1	NA	TRBD2	TRBJ2-1	TGCAGCGTTGCGGTTAGCGGGGGGCACCTAGATGAGCAGTTCTTC	CSVAVSGGHLDEQFF
TRBV7-8	NA	NA	TRBJ1-4	TGTGCCAGCAGTTCGCGGAGAGGTTATAATGAAAAACTGTTTTTT	CASSSRRGYNEKLFF
TRBV28	NA	NA	TRBJ2-6	TGTGCCAGCAGCTCCACAGGTGCTGGGGCCAACGTCCTGACTTTC	CASSSTGAGANVLTF
TRBV12-3/TRBV12-4	NA	NA	TRBJ1-3	TGTGCCAGCAGTCAACAGATTGGAAACACCATATATTTT	CASSQQIGNTIYF
TRBV28	NA	TRBD1	TRBJ2-1	TGTGCCAGCAGTAGGACAGGGAGCTCCTACAATGAGCAGTTCTTC	CASSRTGSSYNEQFF
TRBV27	NA	NA	TRBJ1-2	TGTGCCAGCACGGGGGGCGATGGCTACACCTTC	CASTGGDGYTF
TRBV4-3	NA	NA	TRBJ1-1	TGCGCCAGCAGCCAAGTCAGAAGGGGGACTGAAGCTTTCTTT	CASSQVRRGTEAFF
TRBV27	NA	NA	TRBJ1-5	TGTGCCAGCAGTTTACAGAGCAATCAGCCCCAGCATTTT	CASSLQSNQPQHF
TRBV6-1	NA	NA	TRBJ1-2	TGTGCCAGCAGTGAAGAAGGCAAACCAGGGTATGGCTACACCTTC	CASSEEGKPGYGYTF
TRBV19	NA	NA	TRBJ1-4	TGTGCCAGTAGTATAGATCTTCCTAATGAAAAACTGTTTTTT	CASSIDLPNEKLFF
TRBV6-2/TRBV6-3	NA	TRBD1	TRBJ1-5	TGTGCCAGCAGTTACCCTGACAGGGAGGATCAGCCCCAGCATTTT	CASSYPDREDQPQHF
TRBV6-2/TRBV6-3	once	NA	TRBJ1-1	TGTGCCAGCAGTTACGACGGGAGGGCCACTGAAGCTTTCTTT	CASSYDGRATEAFF